These 18 T cell receptor beta chains originate from one sample sequenced in a study of T cells in Graves' hyperthyroidism and ophthalmopathy. Authors of the study amplified TCR beta CDR3 regions from RNA transcripts. HTBI primers were used for first-round RT-PCR of the TCR CDR3. TCRdb re-called the multiplex PCR reads through MiXCR, storing one row per CDR3 protein. The profile shows 300,000 to 500,000 distinct CDR3 sequences, about 16% of them singletons. The sequenced material came from blood. These receptors originate from a woman between 25 and 40 years old with Graves' hyperthyroidism.

The rearrangement joins TRBV5-1 to TRBJ1-5; 9 nucleotides agree with TRBD1. Trimming took 2 bases from V and 6 from J; bases not matched to a gene: 18. The CDR3 sequence is 19 residues long. Looked up from germline, CDR1 is SGHRS and CDR2 is YFSETQ. The CDR3, as DNA: TGCGCCAGCAGCTTCCGGGACAGGGTTAGTTTCGGGAAGGGTCAGCCCCAGCATTTT. Translation gives CASSFRDRVSFGKGQPQHF. Filled out from reference TRBV5-1 and TRBJ1-5, the complete variable domain reads KAGVTQTPRYLIKTRGQQVTLSCSPISGHRSVSWYQQTPGQGLQFLFEYFSETQRNKGNFPGRFSGRQFSNSRSEMNVSTLELGDSALYLCASSFRDRVSFGKGQPQHFGDGTRLSIL.

The chain couples TRBV24-1 to TRBJ1-2; the D gene is possibly TRBD1 (6 bases). Trimming cost V 4 bases and J 6 bases, with 11 bases left between them. Germline CDR1 KGHDR, CDR2 SFDVKD. This CDR3 has 13 residues. CDR3: CATSDLQGDGYTF. CDR3 in DNA: TGTGCCACCAGTGACTTACAGGGAGATGGCTACACCTTC.

The J gene is TRBJ2-5, the V gene TRBV3-1, with D possibly being TRBD1 (6 bases). This CDR3 is built from 16 residues. The V end lost 3 bases, the J end lost 5 bases, and 19 bases lay between the germline ends. Germline V gives CDR1 LGHDT, CDR2 YNNKEL (reference sequence). DNA of the CDR3: TGTGCCAGCAGCCAGGTCGGCAGGGGAGCAAGGGAGACCCAGTACTTC. Translated, it gives CASSQVGRGARETQYF.

In regard to this clonotype: A read error may be the cause here, since a much bigger clone is one base away. The chain is built from TRBV5-1 and TRBJ2-1; TRBD2 matches at 7 bases. Germline CDR1 is SGHRS and CDR2 is YFSETQ. The CDR3 has 15 residues. J was trimmed by 4 bases and V by 3 bases; bases with no gene match: 7. The CDR3 nucleotides read TGCGCCAGCAGCTCCTCGGGAGGCGAATACAATGAGCAGTTCTTC. Its translation is CASSSSGGEYNEQFF.

This clonotype has ten or more counts. The chain uses TRBV7-6 and TRBJ1-6, with D perhaps TRBD1 (6 bases). The CDR3 runs 13 residues. The V end lost 5 bases, the J end lost 14 bases, and 16 bases lay between the germline ends. Per the germline V gene, CDR1 is SGHVS and CDR2 is FNYEAQ. The CDR3 DNA reads TGTGCCAGCAGCCCCAGACAGGAAGGGACCCTCCACTTT. This translates into CASSPRQEGTLHF.

The chain links TRBV6-1 to TRBJ1-3; D possibly corresponds to TRBD1 (5 bases). The CDR3 sequence is 14 residues long. V dropped 6 bases and J dropped 4 bases, with 13 bases sitting between them. Germline lookup yields CDR1 MNHNS and CDR2 SASEGT. CDR3 in DNA: TGTGCCAGCAGGGAAACAGGTTTGGGAAACACCATATATTTT. Translated, it gives CASRETGLGNTIYF.

This clonotype was detected ten times or more. The chain combines TRBV18 with TRBJ1-2; no reliable D call. The CDR3 has 14 amino acids. V lost 3 bases and J 2 bases, leaving 10 bases between the germline ends. Germline values: CDR1 KGHSH, CDR2 LQKENI. The CDR3 coding sequence is TGTGCCAGCTCACCCCCGTTACGGAACTATGGCTACACCTTC. As protein: CASSPPLRNYGYTF.

This chain joins TRBV7-2 and TRBJ2-1, with D perhaps assigned TRBD1 or TRBD2 (5 bases each). The CDR3 consists of 18 residues. Germline V gene lookup returns CDR1 SGHTA and CDR2 FQGNSA. Trimming removed 7 bases from V and 2 bases from J, with 24 bases in between. CDR3 amino acids: CASTPRDQPAGAYNEQFF. In DNA form, the CDR3 reads TGTGCCAGCACCCCTAGGGACCAACCCGCCGGCGCCTACAATGAGCAGTTCTTC.

This clonotype occurred many times. The gene calls are TRBV3-1 and TRBJ2-7; 10 positions agree with TRBD2. The germline gives CDR1 LGHDT, CDR2 YNNKEL (reference sequence). V lost 1 base to trimming and J lost 1 base; unmatched junction nucleotides: 7. CDR3 length equals 17 residues. The CDR3 loop is CASSQGPGTSVSYEQYF. CDR3 in DNA: TGTGCCAGCAGCCAAGGCCCCGGGACTAGCGTGTCCTACGAGCAGTACTTC.

The chain carries TRBV28 and TRBJ1-1; 9 positions agree with TRBD1. This CDR3 contains 18 residues. CDR1 and CDR2 (germline): MDHEN, SYDVKM. The DNA of the CDR3 is TGTGGCCTTACCGGGACAGGGTCGAGAGGCTCCCGGGATGGTGAAGCTTTCTTT. Residues: CGLTGTGSRGSRDGEAFF.

The J gene is TRBJ2-2, the V gene TRBV7-2; possible D gene TRBD2, 5 bases. Looked up from germline, CDR1 is SGHTA and CDR2 is FQGNSA. V was pared by 5 bases and J by 5 bases, with 15 bases between. The CDR3 consists of 15 residues. The CDR3 nucleotides are TGTGCCAGCAGCGTCGATGCCCGGGAAACCGGGGAGCTGTTTTTT. Translated, it gives CASSVDARETGELFF.

V is TRBV27 and J is TRBJ2-2, with TRBD2 identical over 7 bases. This CDR3 spans 16 amino acids. After removal of 7 bases from V and 3 bases from J, the junction contained 11 bases not matched to a gene. CDR1 is MNHEY and CDR2 is SMNVEV in the germline V gene (reference sequence). CDR3 sequence: CASTSLRGGDTGELFF. CDR3 coding DNA: TGTGCCAGCACCTCCCTTAGGGGAGGGGACACCGGGGAGCTGTTTTTT.

This clonotype was detected many times. J is TRBJ2-2 and V is TRBV18; TRBD2 might be the D (5 bases). This CDR3 is 13 amino acids long. The V gene lost 8 bases and the J gene lost 5 bases, with 12 bases spanning the gap. Germline values: CDR1 KGHSH, CDR2 LQKENI. CDR3: CASDYNPTGELFF. CDR3 coding DNA: TGTGCCAGCGACTACAATCCAACCGGGGAGCTGTTTTTT.

This clonotype has a handful of counts. The junction departs from germline at one end; a sequencing error may be responsible. The chain recombines TRBV4-2 with TRBJ2-5, with a weak D call TRBD1 (6 bases). There are 17 residues in the CDR3. Germline CDR1 LGHNA, CDR2 YNFKEQ. The CDR3 protein is CASSQALGQFSQKTQYF. For the CDR3, the DNA is TGTGCCAGCAGCCAAGCTTTAGGACAGTTTTCCCAAAAGACCCAGTACTTC.

Many counts were recorded for this clonotype. The chain links TRBV30 to TRBJ1-1, with 8 nucleotides matching TRBD1. Germline V CDR1 and CDR2: GTSNPN, SVGIG (reference sequence). With V trimmed by 2 bases and J by 13 bases, 6 bases remained unmatched. CDR3 size: 11 residues. The CDR3 here is CAWSPGTGIFF. CDR3 bases: TGTGCCTGGAGTCCCGGGACAGGTATTTTCTTT.

In this sample, this clonotype turned up a few times. The chain is built from TRBV4-2 and TRBJ1-5; D ambiguous. The CDR3 is made up of 15 amino acids. CDR1 is LGHNA, CDR2 YNFKEQ, per germline. With 0 bases removed from V and 2 bases from J, the gap between germline ends came to 8 bases. The chain's CDR3 is CASSQDSEGNQPQHF. In nucleotides, the CDR3 is TGTGCCAGCAGCCAAGATTCCGAGGGCAATCAGCCCCAGCATTTT.

This clonotype was counted ten times or more. The chain recombines TRBV28 with TRBJ2-6; the match to TRBD1 covers 8 bases. Losses at the gene ends were 5 bases for V and 5 bases for J; bases not matched to a gene: 5. This CDR3 is 15 amino acids long. Germline V gene sequence: CDR1 MDHEN, CDR2 SYDVKM. The CDR3 loop reads CASSPQGARANVLTF. CDR3 in DNA: TGTGCCAGCAGTCCCCAGGGGGCGAGGGCCAACGTCCTGACTTTC. Combining the CDR3 with reference TRBV28 and TRBJ2-6 gives the whole variable domain DVKVTQSSRYLVKRTGEKVFLECVQDMDHENMFWYRQDPGLGLRLIYFSYDVKMKEKGDIPEGYSVSREKKERFSLILESASTNQTSMYLCASSPQGARANVLTFGAGSRLTVL.

Many counts were recorded for this clonotype. This chain joins TRBV2 and TRBJ2-1; either TRBD1 or TRBD2 may supply D (5 bases each). Germline lookup yields CDR1 SNHLY and CDR2 FYNNEI. This CDR3 comprises 15 residues. The germline V and J ends were trimmed by 5 bases and 5 bases, with 16 bases remaining between them. CDR3 DNA sequence: TGTGCCAGCAGTTACCGGGACCGATCCAACAATGAGCAGTTCTTC. Translated, it gives CASSYRDRSNNEQFF.